A single sample is the source of the 8 T cell receptor beta chains below, sequenced in a study of graft-versus-host responses after intestinal transplantation. Their target antigens are unknown. TCRdb's table, derived via immunoSEQ multiplex PCR, lists solely in-frame clones and lacks some. The sample contains 25,000 to 35,000 clones, about 80% of which appear only once. This material consisted of unstimulated CD8+ T cells sorted from spleen or lymph node cells, taken before intestinal transplant. The receptors were gathered from a human donor who received an intestinal transplant.

The V gene is TRBV13, the J gene TRBJ2-5, with D maybe TRBD2 (5 bases). Germline V gene lookup returns CDR1 PRHDT and CDR2 FYEKMQ (reference sequence). Trimming left V 4 bases short and J 0 bases short, with 12 bases between. CDR3 length equals 15 residues. This chain's CDR3 is CASSSEGSDQETQYF. The CDR3 DNA is TGTGCCAGCAGCTCCGAGGGCTCGGACCAAGAGACCCAGTACTTC. Based on the CDR3 plus reference TRBV13 and TRBJ2-5, the full variable domain is AAGVIQSPRHLIKEKRETATLKCYPIPRHDTVYWYQQGPGQDPQFLISFYEKMQSDKGSIPDRFSAQQFSDYHSELNMSSLELGDSALYFCASSSEGSDQETQYFGPGTRLLVL.

The chain is built from TRBV6-1 and TRBJ2-7; 11 bases fit TRBD2. The CDR3 length is 15 residues. The germline V gene has CDR1 MNHNS and CDR2 SASEGT. With 4 bases clipped from V and 3 bases from J, the junction kept 5 bases outside the gene matches. The CDR3 protein is CASSVLAGEGYEQYF. The CDR3 region has the DNA TGTGCCAGCAGTGTACTAGCGGGAGAAGGCTACGAGCAGTACTTC.

The chain recombines TRBV10-3 with TRBJ1-5, with a possible D match to TRBD1 (5 bases). In germline, CDR1 is ENHRY, CDR2 SYGVKD. This CDR3 is built from 16 residues. Trimming took off 6 bases at V and 0 bases at J, with 15 bases between the two ends. The CDR3 sequence is CAIRDPLTDSNQPQHF. The CDR3 DNA is TGTGCCATCAGAGACCCCTTGACAGATAGCAATCAGCCCCAGCATTTT.

The genes are TRBV4-1 and TRBJ2-1; maybe TRBD2 (5 bases). Looked up from germline, CDR1 is MGHRA and CDR2 is YSYEKL. This CDR3 has 16 amino acids. Trimming left V 0 bases short and J 0 bases short, with 9 bases between. The CDR3 region is CASSQDRAGSYNEQFF. CDR3 sequence (DNA): TGCGCCAGCAGCCAAGATAGGGCGGGCTCCTACAATGAGCAGTTCTTC.

The table lists this clone with a few counts. This sequence joins TRBV5-6 and TRBJ1-5; 7 bases match TRBD1. The germline CDR1 and CDR2 sequences are SGHDT and YYEEEE. The CDR3 is 16 amino acids. V dropped 2 bases and J dropped 5; count of bases not matched to a gene: 10. In DNA form, the CDR3 reads TGTGCCAGCAGCTTTTACGCCGGGACAGCTTATCAGCCCCAGCATTTT. Amino acid sequence: CASSFYAGTAYQPQHF.

The chain recombines TRBV4-2 with TRBJ2-5, with TRBD2 matching 9 bases. The CDR3 extends over 16 amino acids. Germline trimming cut 1 base from V and 0 bases from J; bases unmatched to any gene: 3. From germline, CDR1 is LGHNA and CDR2 YNFKEQ. The CDR3 loop reads CASSQGPSGNQETQYF. The CDR3 DNA reads TGTGCCAGCAGCCAAGGTCCTAGCGGGAACCAAGAGACCCAGTACTTC.

The chain carries TRBV15 and TRBJ2-7; the match to TRBD1 covers 9 bases. The ends lost 1 base at V and 13 bases at J; junction bases unmatched: 11. This CDR3 is built from 14 residues. The germline V gene encodes CDR1 LNHNV and CDR2 YYDKDF (reference sequence). The CDR3 DNA reads as TGTGCCACCAGCAGAGCCCCGGGACAGGGCACTATATACTTC. Its protein product is CATSRAPGQGTIYF.

Here the CDR3 reads CASSEGTVSYEQYF. CDR3 bases: TGTGCCAGCAGCGAAGGGACAGTTTCCTACGAGCAGTACTTC. The V and J genes are TRBV7-8 and TRBJ2-7; 7 positions match TRBD1. V was clipped by 5 bases and J by 1 base; unmatched bases: 5. CDR3 size: 14 residues. CDR1 is SGHVS, CDR2 FQNEAQ, per germline.